This T cell receptor beta chain derives from a study of radiation and T cells in renal cell carcinoma. Study-wide findings and caveats: From baseline, blood top tumor clonotypes peaked at 2 weeks post-radiation. Pretreatment tumor biopsies were lacking, so baseline clonotypes are unknown.

Measured with immunoSEQ multiplex PCR; TCRdb has only the in-frame clones, and not every one. The sample consists of approximately 120,000 clones, 82% of them appearing once. Trimming took 3 bases from V and 1 from J, leaving 9 bases between them. There are 14 residues in the CDR3. From germline, CDR1 is MDHEN and CDR2 SYDVKM. The time point is: baseline pretreatment blood. Specified treatment: 15 Gy SBRT to primary tumor, nephrectomy 4 weeks later. Radiation-treated patients gave blood at baseline, week 2 and week 4. Clear cell pathology was present in this patient's renal cell carcinoma. Remarks on this clone: Its antigen is currently unknown.

The chain has TRBV28 and TRBJ1-1; no clear D gene. The sample consisted of blood, taken from a patient whose treatment included radiotherapy and nephrectomy. The sequence was obtained from a woman aged 55-69 years with renal cell carcinoma. In nucleotides, the CDR3 is TGTGCCAGCAGTTTCCCCTGGAAGAACACTGAAGCTTTCTTT. It specifies CASSFPWKNTEAFF.